These 8 T cell receptor beta chains were all obtained from the same sample, sequenced in a study of T cell changes during pregnancy in multiple sclerosis (dated by TCRdb to about 2019). Library preparation employed the immunoSEQ multiplex PCR assay. In its TCRdb copy, this immuneACCESS table keeps in-frame sequences only and misses some clones. Where compared with another copy, unresolved V genes explain less than half of these, and the others have no known cause. Counted in this sample were roughly 40,000 clones; roughly 90% of them appeared once. The top ten hold approximately 12% of the sample. This material consisted of CD8+ T cells from peripheral blood mononuclear cells, taken in the first trimester of pregnancy. These receptors all stem from a female donor with multiple sclerosis, enrolled in a pregnancy study.

DNA of the CDR3: TGTGCCAGCAGTGACTCCGGCAGGGTAGGGTTCGAGCAGTACTTC. Its translation: CASSDSGRVGFEQYF. The rearrangement joins TRBV6-4 to TRBJ2-7; D perhaps matches TRBD1 (5 bases). Trimming took 0 bases from V and 6 from J, leaving 15 bases between them. The CDR3 loop spans 15 amino acids. Looked up from germline, CDR1 is MRHNA and CDR2 is SNTAGT.

The chain joins TRBV12-5 to TRBJ1-4; D gene uncertain. This CDR3 is 12 amino acids long. Deletions cut 8 bases from V and 5 bases from J, with 9 bases between. Per the germline V gene, CDR1 is LGHNT and CDR2 is FRNRAP. CDR3 protein: CASRGGNEKLFF. The CDR3 DNA is TGTGCTAGTCGCGGCGGAAATGAAAAACTGTTTTTT.

The chain links TRBV11-2 to TRBJ1-4; no definite D call. Germline-derived CDR1 and CDR2 are SGHAT and FQNNGV. The CDR3 contains 16 residues. V lost 1 base and J lost 5, with 14 bases in between. CDR3 protein: CASSLVGQEGNEKLFF. In nucleotides, the CDR3 is TGTGCCAGCAGCTTAGTTGGGCAGGAGGGCAATGAAAAACTGTTTTTT.

V and J are TRBV6-4 and TRBJ2-3, with 7 positions matching TRBD1. Losses at the gene ends were 2 bases for V and 1 base for J; bases not matched to a gene: 0. Germline V gene data show CDR1 as MRHNA and CDR2 as SNTAGT. The CDR3 is 14 residues long. The CDR3 loop is CASSDGQGTDTQYF. The CDR3 nucleotides are TGTGCCAGCAGTGACGGACAGGGCACAGATACGCAGTATTTT.

The chain is built from TRBV19 and TRBJ2-7, with 8 bases identical to TRBD2. The CDR3 runs 15 residues. Germline values: CDR1 LNHDA, CDR2 SQIVND (reference sequence). J gave up 3 bases and V 0 bases, and 4 bases lay outside the gene matches. The CDR3 DNA is TGTGCCAGTAGTATAGAGGGACTAGGGATCTACGAGCAGTACTTC. Amino acid sequence: CASSIEGLGIYEQYF.

The chain combines TRBV7-2 with TRBJ2-7; D uncertain. The CDR3 has 15 amino acids. Trimming removed 2 bases at V and 2 bases at J, with 13 bases between. Germline V gives CDR1 SGHTA, CDR2 FQGNSA. Written as DNA, the CDR3 is TGTGCCAGCAGCTTATTTACCAGGTACACCTACGAGCAGTACTTC. Residues: CASSLFTRYTYEQYF.

The V call is TRBV6-1, the J call TRBJ1-6; no clear D gene. CDR1 is MNHNS, CDR2 SASEGT, per germline. Trimming pared 5 bases from V and 8 bases from J, leaving 10 bases between. The CDR3 is made up of 13 amino acids. The CDR3 loop is CASSPDGDSPLHF. The CDR3 nucleotides are TGTGCCAGCAGTCCCGACGGGGATTCACCCCTCCACTTT.

V is TRBV4-2 and J is TRBJ2-2; 7 bases map to TRBD1. The germline V gene encodes CDR1 LGHNA and CDR2 YNFKEQ. This CDR3 has 15 amino acids. V lost 1 base to trimming and J lost 7 bases; unmatched junction nucleotides: 6. The CDR3 loop reads CASSQVEGAGGELFF. The CDR3 coding sequence is TGTGCCAGCAGCCAAGTAGAGGGGGCTGGCGGGGAGCTGTTTTTT.